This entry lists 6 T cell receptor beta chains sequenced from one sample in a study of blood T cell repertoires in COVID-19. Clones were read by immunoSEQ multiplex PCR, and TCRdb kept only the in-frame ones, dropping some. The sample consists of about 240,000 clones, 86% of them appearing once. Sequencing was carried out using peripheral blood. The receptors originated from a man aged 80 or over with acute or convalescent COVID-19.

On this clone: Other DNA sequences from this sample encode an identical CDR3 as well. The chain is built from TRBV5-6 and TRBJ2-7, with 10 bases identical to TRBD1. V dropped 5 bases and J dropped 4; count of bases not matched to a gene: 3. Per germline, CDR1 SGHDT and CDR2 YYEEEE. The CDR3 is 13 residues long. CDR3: CASSLDRGYEQYF. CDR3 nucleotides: TGTGCCAGCAGTCTGGACAGGGGGTACGAGCAGTACTTC.

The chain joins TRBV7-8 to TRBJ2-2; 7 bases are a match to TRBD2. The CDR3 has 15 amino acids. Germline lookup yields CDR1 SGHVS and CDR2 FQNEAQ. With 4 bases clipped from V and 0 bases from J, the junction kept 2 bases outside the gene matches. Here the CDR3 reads CASSSRGTNTGELFF. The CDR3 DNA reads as TGTGCCAGCAGCTCGCGGGGGACGAACACCGGGGAGCTGTTTTTT. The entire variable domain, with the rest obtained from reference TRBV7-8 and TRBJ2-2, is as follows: GAGVSQSPRYKVAKRGQDVALRCDPISGHVSLFWYQQALGQGPEFLTYFQNEAQLDKSGLPSDRFFAERPEGSVSTLKIQRTQQEDSAVYLCASSSRGTNTGELFFGEGSRLTVL.

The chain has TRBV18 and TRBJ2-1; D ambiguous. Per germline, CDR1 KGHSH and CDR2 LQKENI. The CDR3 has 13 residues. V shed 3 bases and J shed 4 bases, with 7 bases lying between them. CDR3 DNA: TGTGCCAGCTCACCGCAGGCATACAATGAGCAGTTCTTC. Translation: CASSPQAYNEQFF.

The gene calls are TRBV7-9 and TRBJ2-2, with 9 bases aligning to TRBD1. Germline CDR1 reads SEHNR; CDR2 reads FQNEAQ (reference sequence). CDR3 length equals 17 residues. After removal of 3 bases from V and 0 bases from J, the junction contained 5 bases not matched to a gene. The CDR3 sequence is CASSLGQGRANTGELFF. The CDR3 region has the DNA TGTGCCAGCAGCTTGGGACAGGGAAGAGCGAACACCGGGGAGCTGTTTTTT.

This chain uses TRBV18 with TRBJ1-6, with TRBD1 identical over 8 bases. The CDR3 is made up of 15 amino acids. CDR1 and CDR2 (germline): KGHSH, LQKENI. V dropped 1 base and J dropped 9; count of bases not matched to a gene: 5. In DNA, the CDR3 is TGTGCCAGCTCACCACGACAGGGGAGCACTTCACCCCTCCACTTT. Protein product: CASSPRQGSTSPLHF.

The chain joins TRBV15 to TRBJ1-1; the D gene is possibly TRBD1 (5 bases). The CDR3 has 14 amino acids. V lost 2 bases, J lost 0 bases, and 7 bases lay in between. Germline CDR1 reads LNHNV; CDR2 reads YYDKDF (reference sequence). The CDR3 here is CATSRQGMNTEAFF. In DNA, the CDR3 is TGTGCCACCAGCAGACAGGGAATGAACACTGAAGCTTTCTTT.